What follows describes a single T cell receptor beta chain. The record originates from a study of blood T cell repertoires in COVID-19. Study in general: Samples came from the United States, Italy and Spain, spanning acute and convalescent COVID-19. Sources were T cells, B-cell-depleted T cells, or PBMCs; the material itself was cDNA or gDNA.

The CDR3 is 17 amino acids. V dropped 0 bases and J dropped 0 bases, with 13 bases sitting between them. CDR1 is SGHDT and CDR2 is YYEEEE in the germline V gene. Sequencing used immunoSEQ multiplex PCR; TCRdb keeps in-frame clones, though not all of them. In the table there are thousands of clones, 75% to 95% of which are singletons. The sequence was obtained from a woman aged 45 to 65 with active COVID-19. The sequencing sample was made of peripheral blood. This chain uses TRBV5-6 with TRBJ2-1; D is unclear. The CDR3 sequence: CASSLVRLSSSYNEQFF. CDR3 bases: TGTGCCAGCAGCTTGGTACGTCTTTCGAGCTCCTACAATGAGCAGTTCTTC.